The rows below give T cell receptor beta chains drawn from one sample of a study of response to subunit inactivated influenza vaccine. From the RT-PCR reads, TCRdb called clonotypes with MiXCR, one entry per CDR3 protein. The repertoire holds about 700,000 distinct CDR3 sequences, 14% seen once, with less than 9% in the top ten. Sequences were derived from PBMCs from blood, sampled about 14 days before vaccination. These TCRs come from a man in his fifties or sixties who received an inactivated influenza vaccine. The CDR3 runs from the conserved cysteine through the conserved F or W. Each record gives: V gene, J gene, CDR3 protein.

V: TRBV7-9
J: TRBJ1-2
CDR3: CASSRQYGYTF

V: TRBV3-1
J: TRBJ2-7
CDR3: CASSQDFSYEQYF

V: TRBV4-3
J: TRBJ2-7
CDR3: CASSQDVGYEQYF

V: TRBV12-3/TRBV12-4
J: TRBJ2-2
CDR3: CASSIRLAGYTGELFF

V: TRBV29-1
J: TRBJ2-5
CDR3: CSVPRETQYF

V: TRBV5-1
J: TRBJ1-6
CDR3: CASSTPGGSPLHF

V: TRBV10-3
J: TRBJ2-1
CDR3: CATGQGMNEQFF

V: TRBV19
J: TRBJ2-5
CDR3: CASGDTGVGETQYF

V: TRBV3-1
J: TRBJ2-3
CDR3: CASSLKGSSGGTDTQYF

V: TRBV7-2
J: TRBJ2-3
CDR3: CASRPGLGRTDTQYF

V: TRBV30
J: TRBJ1-3
CDR3: CAWRGVSGNTIYF

V: TRBV3-1
J: TRBJ1-1
CDR3: CASSQSGISEAFF

V: TRBV14
J: TRBJ1-6
CDR3: CASSHGPYNSPLHF

V: TRBV30
J: TRBJ2-7
CDR3: CAWSYGGGLKPEYF

V: TRBV4-2
J: TRBJ2-7
CDR3: CASSHGGRAYEQYF

V: TRBV9
J: TRBJ2-5
CDR3: CASSVVGTRGETQYF

V: TRBV12-3/TRBV12-4
J: TRBJ1-4
CDR3: CASSLGPTRELFF

V: TRBV19
J: TRBJ2-3
CDR3: CASSIKARPSTDTQYF

V: TRBV6-1
J: TRBJ2-5
CDR3: CASSRTGVGETQYF

V: TRBV6-1
J: TRBJ2-7
CDR3: CASRDAAAVRYEQYF

V: TRBV18
J: TRBJ2-1
CDR3: CASSLLATNLDEQFF

V: TRBV5-1
J: TRBJ2-3
CDR3: CASGDGTDTQYF

V: TRBV11-2
J: TRBJ2-7
CDR3: CASSLGPRYYEQYF

V: TRBV4-3
J: TRBJ2-1
CDR3: CASSPGLTGAYNEQFF

V: TRBV7-8
J: TRBJ2-7
CDR3: CASSLIQGAVEPYEQYF

V: TRBV28
J: TRBJ2-3
CDR3: CASSLPGTPDTQYF

V: TRBV10-3
J: TRBJ1-2
CDR3: CAISDPGQGIYGYTF

V: TRBV7-2
J: TRBJ2-5
CDR3: CASSPRGGEKGTQYF

V: TRBV6-5
J: TRBJ1-4
CDR3: CASSNRDFNEKLFF

V: TRBV15
J: TRBJ2-1
CDR3: CATSFNGQANNEQFF

V: TRBV15
J: TRBJ2-1
CDR3: CATSRVAGGSYNEQFF

V: TRBV18
J: TRBJ2-5
CDR3: CASSPQVSQETQYF

V: TRBV7-2
J: TRBJ2-7
CDR3: CASSPVNAGIHEQYF

V: TRBV7-2
J: TRBJ2-5
CDR3: CASSRRGLGDRESQYF

V: TRBV6-1
J: TRBJ1-3
CDR3: CASSRGTGGNTIYF

V: TRBV27
J: TRBJ2-7
CDR3: CASRRWPRTSGRSYEQYF

V: TRBV24-1
J: TRBJ2-7
CDR3: CATSDGYSYEQYF

V: TRBV3-1
J: TRBJ1-3
CDR3: CASSQGDSGNTIYF

V: TRBV2
J: TRBJ2-1
CDR3: CATRLAYYNEQFF

V: TRBV6-1
J: TRBJ1-2
CDR3: CASRNPPGQNAYGYTF

V: TRBV30
J: TRBJ2-7
CDR3: CAWSERRGYEQYF

V: TRBV20-1
J: TRBJ2-6
CDR3: CSAREGQGVYGANVLTF

V: TRBV14
J: TRBJ1-1
CDR3: CASSQGAAFF

V: TRBV9
J: TRBJ2-7
CDR3: CASSVSGASSYEQYF

V: TRBV7-8
J: TRBJ2-5
CDR3: CASRRLGAVPYF

V: TRBV24-1
J: TRBJ2-3
CDR3: CATSDTGASTDTQYF

V: TRBV20-1
J: TRBJ2-7
CDR3: CSASSFEGLYEQYF

V: TRBV6-1
J: TRBJ1-1
CDR3: CASTTGGSNTEAFF

V: TRBV20-1
J: TRBJ2-3
CDR3: CSAGGRAVDTQYF

V: TRBV10-3
J: TRBJ1-5
CDR3: CAISNAKEQPQHF